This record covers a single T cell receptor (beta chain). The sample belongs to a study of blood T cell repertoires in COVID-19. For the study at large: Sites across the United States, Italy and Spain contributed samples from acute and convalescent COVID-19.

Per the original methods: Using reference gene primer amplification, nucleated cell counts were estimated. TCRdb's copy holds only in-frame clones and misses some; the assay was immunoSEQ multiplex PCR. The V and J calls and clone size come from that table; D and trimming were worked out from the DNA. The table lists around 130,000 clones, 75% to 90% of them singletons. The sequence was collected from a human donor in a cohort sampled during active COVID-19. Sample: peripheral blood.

CDR3 nucleotide sequence: TGTGCCAGCAGCCGAGATAGCGGGGGGTTAAGCTCCTACGAGCAGTACTTC. It encodes CASSRDSGGLSSYEQYF. The rearrangement links TRBV7-8 to TRBJ2-7; the match to TRBD2 covers 10 bases. The junction had 10 bases not matched to a gene; V was cut back by 5 bases and J by 0 bases. This CDR3 is 17 amino acids long. CDR1 is SGHVS, CDR2 FQNEAQ, per germline.